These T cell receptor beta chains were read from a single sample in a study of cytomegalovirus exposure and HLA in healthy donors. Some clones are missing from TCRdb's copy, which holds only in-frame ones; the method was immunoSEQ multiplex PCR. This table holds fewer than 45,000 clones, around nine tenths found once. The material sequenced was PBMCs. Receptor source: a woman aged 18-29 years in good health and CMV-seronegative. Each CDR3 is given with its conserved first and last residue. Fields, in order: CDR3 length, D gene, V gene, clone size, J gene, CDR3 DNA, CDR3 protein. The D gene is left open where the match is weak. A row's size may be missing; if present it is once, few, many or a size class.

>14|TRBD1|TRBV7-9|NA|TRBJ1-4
TGTGCCAGCAGCTCTCAGGGGGTAGGAGAAAAACTGTTTTTT
CASSSQGVGEKLFF
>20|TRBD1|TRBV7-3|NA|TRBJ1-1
TGTGCCAGCAGCCATCCTTTGAAGAGGAGAGGGACAGGGAGGGGCACTGAAGCTTTCTTT
CASSHPLKRRGTGRGTEAFF
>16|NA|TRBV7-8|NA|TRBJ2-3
TGTGCCAGCAGCTTAGGCCTTATCCAGGGGCGGGATACGCAGTATTTT
CASSLGLIQGRDTQYF
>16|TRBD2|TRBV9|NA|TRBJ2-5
TGTGCCAGCAGCGTTCGGACTAGCGGGTTACAAGAGACCCAGTACTTC
CASSVRTSGLQETQYF
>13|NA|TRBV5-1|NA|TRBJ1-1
TGCGCCAGCAGCTTGGAAGAGATGAGTCGAGCTTTCTTT
CASSLEEMSRAFF
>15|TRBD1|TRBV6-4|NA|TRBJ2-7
TGTGCCAGACAAGGGGACAGGGAACCCGAGTACGAGCAGTACTTC
CARQGDREPEYEQYF
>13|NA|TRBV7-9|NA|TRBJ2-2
TGTTCCAGCAGCTTTATAAGAGCCGGGGAGCTGTTTTTT
CSSSFIRAGELFF
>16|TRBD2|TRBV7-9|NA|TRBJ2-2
TGTTCCAGCAGCTTTGCCAGCGGGAGTAACACCGGGGAGCTGTTTTTT
CSSSFASGSNTGELFF
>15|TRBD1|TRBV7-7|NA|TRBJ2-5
TGTGCCAGCAGCTATGGACAGGGCCCTCAAGAGACCCAGTACTTC
CASSYGQGPQETQYF
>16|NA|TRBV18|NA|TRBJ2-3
TGTGCCAGCTCACCACAGCGGGCGCGGGGTTCAGATACGCAGTATTTT
CASSPQRARGSDTQYF
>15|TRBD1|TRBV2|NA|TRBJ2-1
TGTGCCAGCAGTGAAGTTAGGACAGGGGGGGGTGAGCAGTTCTTC
CASSEVRTGGGEQFF
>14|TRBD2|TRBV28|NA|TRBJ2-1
TGTGCCAGCAGTTTAGCGGGGGGGGTCAGGGGGCAGTTCTTC
CASSLAGGVRGQFF
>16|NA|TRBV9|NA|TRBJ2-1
TGTGCCAGCAGCCCGAGTGGAGGGGGCGGAAACAATGAGCAGTTCTTC
CASSPSGGGGNNEQFF
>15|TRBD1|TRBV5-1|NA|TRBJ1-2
TGCGCCAGCAGCTTGGGGGACAGGCCAAACTATGGCCACACCTTC
CASSLGDRPNYGHTF
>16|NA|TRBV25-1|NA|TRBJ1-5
TGTGCCAGCAGTCCCCAAGGCGCAGGTGACAATCAGCCCCAGCATTTT
CASSPQGAGDNQPQHF
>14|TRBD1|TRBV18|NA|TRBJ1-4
TGTGCCAGCTCACCCGGGACAGGGGAAGAAAAACTGTTTTTT
CASSPGTGEEKLFF
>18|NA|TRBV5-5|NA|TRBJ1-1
TGTGCCAGCTCAACGGAGGGCAGGAGCCGTGAACTTGACACTGAAGCTTTCTTT
CASSTEGRSRELDTEAFF
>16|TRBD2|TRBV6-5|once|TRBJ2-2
TGTGCCAGCAGTTGGGGGGGGTCGGGGGGATCCGGGGAGCTGTTTTTT
CASSWGGSGGSGELFF
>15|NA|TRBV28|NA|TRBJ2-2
TGTGCCAGCAGTTTCGGAGGAATGGGCACCGGGGAGCTGTTTTTT
CASSFGGMGTGELFF
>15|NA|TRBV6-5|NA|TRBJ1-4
TGTGCCAGCAGTTACGATGGGGCCCAGGGGCGGCAACTGTTTTTT
CASSYDGAQGRQLFF
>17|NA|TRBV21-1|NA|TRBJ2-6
TGTGCCAGCAGCAAAGCCGTCCAGGGTTCTGGGGCCAACGTCCTGACTTTC
CASSKAVQGSGANVLTF
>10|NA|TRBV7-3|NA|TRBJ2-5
TGTGCCGAATCAGGGGAGACCCAGTACTTC
CAESGETQYF
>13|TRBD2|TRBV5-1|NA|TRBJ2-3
TGCGCCAGCAGCCCACTGGGACTAGCGGGAGAAGAATTT
CASSPLGLAGEEF
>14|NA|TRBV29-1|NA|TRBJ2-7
TGCAGCTGCTCGGGTCAGAGAGACTCCTACGAGCAGTACTTC
CSCSGQRDSYEQYF
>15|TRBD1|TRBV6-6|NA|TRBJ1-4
TGTGCCAGCGGCCACCCCGGGACAGGGAAGGAAAAACTGTTTTTT
CASGHPGTGKEKLFF
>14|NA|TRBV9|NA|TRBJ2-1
TGTGCCAGCAGCGTAGGCTCCCCCGGCAATGAGCAGTTCTTC
CASSVGSPGNEQFF
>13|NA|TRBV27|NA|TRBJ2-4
TGTGCCAGCAGTTTTCGGGGATCGGACATTCAGTACTTC
CASSFRGSDIQYF
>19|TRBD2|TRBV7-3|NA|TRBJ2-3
TGTGCCAGCAGCCTCCAGCCCCTCGGGACTAGCGGGAGTACAGATACGCAGTATTTT
CASSLQPLGTSGSTDTQYF
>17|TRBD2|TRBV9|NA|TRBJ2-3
TGTGCCAGCAGCGTTCTGACTAGCGGGAGATTCGCAGATACGCAGTATTTT
CASSVLTSGRFADTQYF
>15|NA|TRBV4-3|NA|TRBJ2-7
TGCGCCAGCAGCCAAGATCTTCCCCCGAACGGCGAGCAGTACTTC
CASSQDLPPNGEQYF
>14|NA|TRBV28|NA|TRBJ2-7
TGTGCCAGCAGGGATTATGCGGGACCCTACGAGCAGTACTTC
CASRDYAGPYEQYF
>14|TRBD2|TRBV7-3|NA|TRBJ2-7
TGTGCCAGCAGCCACGGGGGGGGTCTCCACGAGCAGTACTTC
CASSHGGGLHEQYF
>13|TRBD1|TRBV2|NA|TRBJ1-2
TGTGCCAGCAGTGGAGGGACAGGGGGTTACTACACCTTC
CASSGGTGGYYTF